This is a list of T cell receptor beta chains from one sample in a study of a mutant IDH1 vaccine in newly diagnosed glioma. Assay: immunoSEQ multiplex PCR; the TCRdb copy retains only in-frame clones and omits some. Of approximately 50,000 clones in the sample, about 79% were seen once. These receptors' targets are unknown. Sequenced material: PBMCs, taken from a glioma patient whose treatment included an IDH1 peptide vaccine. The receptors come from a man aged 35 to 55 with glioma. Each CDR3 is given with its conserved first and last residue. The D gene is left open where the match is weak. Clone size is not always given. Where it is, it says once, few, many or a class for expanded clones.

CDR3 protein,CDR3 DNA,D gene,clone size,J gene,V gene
CSVELGDRGYEQYF,TGCAGCGTTGAACTGGGGGACAGGGGGTACGAGCAGTACTTC,TRBD1,-,TRBJ2-7,TRBV29-1
CASSLVPGRNPNMNTEAFF,TGTGCCAGCAGCTTGGTCCCAGGTCGTAACCCCAACATGAACACTGAAGCTTTCTTT,-,-,TRBJ1-1,TRBV5-5
CASSLEDTQYF,TGCGCCAGCAGCTTGGAAGATACGCAGTATTTT,-,once,TRBJ2-3,TRBV5-1
CASSVRAGITEAFF,TGTGCCAGCAGCGTCAGGGCGGGGATCACTGAAGCTTTCTTT,-,-,TRBJ1-1,TRBV7-2
CSVEEGAGYGYTF,TGCAGCGTTGAAGAGGGGGCAGGCTATGGCTACACCTTC,-,-,TRBJ1-2,TRBV29-1
CASSPGTATYEQYF,TGTGCCAGCAGCCCTGGGACAGCCACCTACGAGCAGTACTTC,TRBD1,-,TRBJ2-7,TRBV7-2
CASSGQINSPLHF,TGTGCCAGTTCAGGACAGATTAATTCACCCCTCCACTTT,-,-,TRBJ1-6,TRBV25-1
CASSRTSRYEQYF,TGTGCCAGCAGCAGGACTAGCAGGTACGAGCAGTACTTC,TRBD2,-,TRBJ2-7,TRBV13
CASSIGFASGRTDTQYF,TGTGCCAGTAGTATAGGGTTCGCTAGCGGGAGGACAGATACGCAGTATTTT,TRBD2,-,TRBJ2-3,TRBV19
CASRQSRGQETQYF,TGTGCCAGCAGGCAATCCAGGGGGCAAGAGACCCAGTACTTC,TRBD1,-,TRBJ2-5,TRBV28
CASSIDRDSSGNTIYF,TGTGCCAGTAGTATCGACCGGGACAGCTCTGGAAACACCATATATTTT,TRBD1,-,TRBJ1-3,TRBV19
CASSQVLSRGFEQFF,TGCGCCAGCAGCCAAGTTTTGTCCCGGGGCTTTGAGCAGTTCTTC,-,-,TRBJ2-1,TRBV4-1
CASSLGQGEAEGYEQFF,TGTGCCAGCAGCTTAGGCCAAGGGGAGGCCGAGGGCTATGAGCAGTTCTTC,-,-,TRBJ2-1,TRBV13
CASSFQLQETQYF,TGCGCCAGCAGCTTCCAGTTGCAAGAGACCCAGTACTTC,-,-,TRBJ2-5,TRBV4-3
CASRVQGERTEAFF,TGTGCCAGCAGGGTACAGGGGGAGAGAACTGAAGCTTTCTTT,TRBD1,-,TRBJ1-1,TRBV2
CSGTGTGGYEQYF,TGCAGCGGAACCGGGACAGGGGGTTACGAGCAGTACTTC,TRBD1,-,TRBJ2-7,TRBV29-1
CASSVTGGGQPQHF,TGTGCCAGCAGTGTAACAGGGGGCGGACAGCCCCAGCATTTT,TRBD1,-,TRBJ1-5,TRBV27
CASSQDSSSYNEQFF,TGCGCCAGCAGCCAGGACTCGAGCTCCTACAATGAGCAGTTCTTC,-,-,TRBJ2-1,TRBV5-1
CASSSRTSVNTGELFF,TGTGCCAGCAGCTCCCGGACTAGCGTGAACACCGGGGAGCTGTTTTTT,TRBD2,-,TRBJ2-2,TRBV11-3
CSVTGLAGASYNEQFF,TGCAGCGTCACGGGACTAGCGGGAGCATCCTACAATGAGCAGTTCTTC,TRBD2,-,TRBJ2-1,TRBV29-1
CSARAEIAFF,TGCAGTGCTAGGGCGGAGATAGCTTTCTTT,-,-,TRBJ1-1,TRBV20-1
CASSKQGTGNEQYF,TGTGCCAGCAGCAAACAGGGGACGGGGAACGAGCAGTACTTC,TRBD1,-,TRBJ2-7,TRBV27